Included here is one T cell receptor (beta chain) sequence, with context. Its specificity is unknown. Assay: immunoSEQ multiplex PCR; the TCRdb copy retains only in-frame clones and omits some. The sample records some 2,100,000 clones, approximately 96% being singletons. This record belongs to a study of shared clonotypes between healthy human individuals. About the research overall: Ranging from 18 to 49 in age, donors were a couple of women and three men.

Findings and caveats of the study: Non-shared clonotypes had lower generation probabilities than those shared by all four donors.

The V gene's germline CDR1 is SQVTM and CDR2 ANQGSEA. The CDR3 extends over 12 amino acids. The ends were cut back, 5 bases at V and 6 bases at J, with 10 bases in the middle. There were no recent acute infections or vaccinations among the donors, who were healthy HIV-negative adults. CD4+ cells were split into CD45RA+ naive and CD45RA-negative memory subsets. The TCR was taken from a man younger than 35 in good health. The V call is TRBV29-1, the J call TRBJ2-2; D ambiguous. The specimen sequenced was naive CD4+ T cells sorted from blood. Subset of the sample: CD45RA+ positively selected. The CDR3 sequence: CSVSLVPGELFF. As DNA, the CDR3 is TGCAGCGTTTCCCTAGTCCCCGGGGAGCTGTTTTTT.